These 16 T cell receptor beta chains came from one sample sequenced in a study of tumor-infiltrating lymphocytes in primary liver carcinoma. The source of the blood RNA was unsorted whole blood, and germline DNA was extracted as well. Researchers generated TCR beta cDNA from roughly 520 ng of total RNA, relying on a constant-region primer. Sequencing libraries for TCR beta derived from three nested multiplex PCR rounds that used slightly modified ARM-PCR. The study ran its first two PCR rounds for roughly 10 cycles each, using TRBV1-TRBV30 forward primers and a C-beta reverse primer. TCRdb reprocessed the multiplex PCR reads via MiXCR and lists one record per CDR3 protein. In the table there are 300,000 to 400,000 distinct CDR3 sequences, roughly two thirds of which are singletons. Sequencing was carried out using peripheral blood. These receptors all come from a man between 40 and 49 years old with primary liver carcinoma and hepatitis B virus infection.

About this clonotype itself: Given a much more abundant clone one base away, this may be a read error. The V call is TRBV29-1, the J call TRBJ2-7; D uncertain. The CDR3 consists of 14 residues. In germline, CDR1 is SQVTM, CDR2 ANQGSEA. The CDR3 region has the DNA TGCAGCGTTGAAGAGCCAGGCCTATCCTACGTGCAGTACTTC. Protein product: CSVEEPGLSYVQYF.

This clonotype was observed at least ten times. The V and J genes are TRBV4-3 and TRBJ2-7; D is undetermined. This CDR3 region has 15 residues. Trimming shortened V by 3 bases and J by 1 base, and 13 bases separated the two germline ends. Germline V gene lookup returns CDR1 LGHNA and CDR2 YSLEER. The CDR3: CASSQEQFSSYEQYF. The CDR3 DNA sequence: TGCGCCAGCAGCCAGGAACAGTTTTCTTCCTACGAGCAGTACTTC.

Points on this clonotype: At one end, the junction sequence differs from germline, possibly due to a read error. The V gene is TRBV11-1, the J gene TRBJ2-3; TRBD2 aligns across 7 bases. The CDR3 has 15 amino acids. Germline V CDR1 and CDR2: SGHAT, FQDESV (reference sequence). This CDR3 reads CVSSLASGVTDTQYF. In DNA, the CDR3 is TGTGTCAGCAGCTTAGCCAGCGGGGTAACAGATACGCAGTATTTT.

This clonotype has a handful of counts. The V and J genes are TRBV5-1 and TRBJ1-1; TRBD1 aligns across 9 bases. Germline trimming cut 4 bases from V and 6 bases from J; bases unmatched to any gene: 7. The CDR3 loop spans 14 amino acids. The germline gives CDR1 SGHRS, CDR2 YFSETQ. CDR3 in DNA: TGCGCCAGCAGCCCAGGGACAGGGTGGGCTGAAGCTTTCTTT. It specifies CASSPGTGWAEAFF. The full variable domain, in which reference TRBV5-1 and TRBJ1-1 provide the parts outside the CDR3, is KAGVTQTPRYLIKTRGQQVTLSCSPISGHRSVSWYQQTPGQGLQFLFEYFSETQRNKGNFPGRFSGRQFSNSRSEMNVSTLELGDSALYLCASSPGTGWAEAFFGQGTRLTVV.

Concerning this clonotype: Compared with germline, one end of the junction differs, possibly owing to a read error. This chain joins TRBV11-3 and TRBJ2-1; D is unresolved. The CDR3 covers 16 residues. Germline CDR1 SGHNT, CDR2 YENEEA. The DNA of the CDR3 is TGTGCCAGCAGCTTAGGCCGTCTTCGGTCCCACAATGAGCACTTCTTC. Translating it yields CASSLGRLRSHNEHFF.

Points on this clonotype: A much larger clone sits a single nucleotide away, making a read error possible. The CDR3 nucleotides read TGCGCCAGCAACCAAGCGGCGGGAGGGGCGTACGAGCAGTACTTC. Its protein product is CASNQAAGGAYEQYF. The chain uses TRBV4-3 and TRBJ2-7, with 9 nucleotides matching TRBD2. Germline CDR1 LGHNA, CDR2 YSLEER. CDR3 size: 15 residues.

Concerning this clonotype itself: This may come from a read error, since a much larger clone is one base off. This CDR3 is CASSPLTGPTETFF. The CDR3 DNA sequence: TGTGCCAGCAGCCCATTGACAGGTCCCACTGAAACTTTCTTT. The chain employs TRBV6-2 or TRBV6-3 and TRBJ1-1; possible D gene TRBD1, 6 bases. Germline CDR1 MNHEY, CDR2 SVGEGT. The CDR3 extends over 14 amino acids.

This clonotype was recorded a few times. This clone may be a read error of a much larger clone one base away. CDR3 protein: CASSLAVYEQYF. CDR3 nucleotide sequence: TGTGCCAGCAGCTTAGCTGTCTACGAGCAGTACTTC. The V gene is TRBV7-9, the J gene TRBJ2-7; D gene unclear. CDR1 and CDR2 from the germline V gene are SEHNR and FQNEAQ (reference sequence). The CDR3 runs 12 residues. Deletions cut 0 bases from V and 3 bases from J, with 3 bases between.

This clonotype was observed many times. The V gene is TRBV11-2, the J gene TRBJ2-3, with 10 bases aligning to TRBD2. The CDR3 has 17 amino acids. The V segment lost 1 base and the J segment 4 bases; nucleotides outside the gene matches: 8. The germline gives CDR1 SGHAT, CDR2 FQNNGV. The CDR3 sequence is CASSLGVAGGVADTQYF. CDR3 nucleotides: TGTGCCAGCAGCTTAGGGGTAGCGGGAGGAGTTGCAGATACGCAGTATTTT. The full variable domain, rest sourced from reference TRBV11-2 and TRBJ2-3, is EAGVAQSPRYKIIEKRQSVAFWCNPISGHATLYWYQQILGQGPKLLIQFQNNGVVDDSQLPKDRFSAERLKGVDSTLKIQPAKLEDSAVYLCASSLGVAGGVADTQYFGPGTRLTVL.

A remark on this clonotype: A read error may be the cause here, since a much bigger clone is one base away. V usage is TRBV6-6 and J usage is TRBJ2-3, with TRBD2 as a possible D gene (6 bases). Trimming left V 0 bases short and J 5 bases short, with 12 bases between. Looked up from germline, CDR1 is MNHNY and CDR2 is SVGAGI (reference sequence). The CDR3 totals 15 residues. The CDR3 loop reads CASSYSSGCVDTQYF. For the CDR3, the DNA is TGTGCCAGCAGTTACTCGAGCGGGTGTGTAGATACGCAGTATTTT.

A remark on this clonotype: A junction end diverges from the germline sequence, so it may reflect a read error. J is TRBJ2-3 and V is TRBV11-2; maybe TRBD2 (5 bases). CDR3 size: 15 residues. CDR1 and CDR2 (germline): SGHAT, FQNNGV. The CDR3 DNA follows: TGTGCCAGCTGCTTTAGCTGGAGGCGAACAGATACGCAGTATTTT. The encoded protein is CASCFSWRRTDTQYF.

The chain combines TRBV6-2 or TRBV6-3 with TRBJ2-1; possibly TRBD2 for D (6 bases). Trimming stripped 6 bases from V and 8 bases from J, with 14 bases between. Germline CDR1 reads MNHEY; CDR2 reads SVGEGT. The CDR3 runs to 13 residues. CDR3 DNA sequence: TGTGCCAGCAGCCTTTATAGGAGGGATGAGCAGTTCTTC. Translating it yields CASSLYRRDEQFF.

This chain connects TRBV2 to TRBJ2-7; no clear D gene. The CDR3 extends over 11 amino acids. Germline V gives CDR1 SNHLY, CDR2 FYNNEI. The CDR3 loop reads CTVRVLYEQYF. The CDR3 DNA reads TGTACCGTAAGGGTGCTGTACGAGCAGTACTTC.

This rearrangement joins TRBV5-4 to TRBJ2-7; D is unresolved. Germline V CDR1 and CDR2: SGHNT, YYREEE (reference sequence). Deletions cut 0 bases from V and 3 bases from J, with 10 bases between. The CDR3 extends over 14 amino acids. The CDR3 bases are TGTGCCAGCAGCTTGGCCGGGTCAATCTACGAGCAGTACTTC. Its protein product is CASSLAGSIYEQYF.

In regard to this clonotype: Just one base apart from a much larger clone, this may be a read error. The rearrangement uses TRBV6-5 and TRBJ2-3; D is undetermined. CDR1 and CDR2 from the germline V gene are MNHEY and SVGAGI. The CDR3 length is 13 residues. Trimming removed 2 bases from V and 5 bases from J, with 8 bases in between. CDR3 DNA: TGTGCCAGCAGTTACGCGTGGGAAGATACGCAGTATTTT. It yields the protein CASSYAWEDTQYF.

Notes on this clonotype: A junction end diverges from the germline sequence, so it may reflect a read error. The rearrangement joins TRBV12-3 or TRBV12-4 to TRBJ2-2; D remains unclear. This CDR3 is built from 16 residues. The CDR3 DNA is TGCGCCAGCACCCCACCCCTAGGCTCGTTCACCGGGGAGCTGTTTTTT. Encoded protein: CASTPPLGSFTGELFF.